These 23 T cell receptor beta chains were all obtained from the same sample, sequenced in a study of blood T cell repertoires in COVID-19. Using immunoSEQ multiplex PCR, the repertoire was profiled, and TCRdb retains in-frame clones only, with some absent. This sample carries 250,000 to 350,000 clones, roughly 86% of them seen once, and the ten largest clones take roughly 2.9%. The specimen sequenced was PBMCs or T cells enriched from blood (not recorded which). These receptors were collected from a woman in her forties or fifties who had been exposed to COVID-19.

The chain combines TRBV7-9 with TRBJ1-5; perhaps TRBD1 as D (5 bases). Germline loops: CDR1 SEHNR, CDR2 FQNEAQ (reference sequence). Trimming took off 7 bases at V and 4 bases at J, with 11 bases between the two ends. The CDR3 length is 13 residues. Written as DNA, the CDR3 is TGTGCCAGCACCCCGGGGGAAAATCAGCCCCAGCATTTT. Translating it yields CASTPGENQPQHF.

The chain links TRBV19 to TRBJ1-5, with D possibly matching TRBD1 (5 bases). The CDR3 spans 12 residues. Trimming left V 5 bases short and J 5 bases short, with 7 bases between. Germline values: CDR1 LNHDA, CDR2 SQIVND (reference sequence). The DNA of the CDR3 is TGTGCCAGTAGTTTCAGGGATCAGCCCCAGCATTTT. Encoded protein: CASSFRDQPQHF.

This clone turned up a few times. The V and J genes are TRBV7-9 and TRBJ2-7; tentative D call: TRBD2 (5 bases). The CDR3 runs 15 residues. Trimming pared 0 bases from V and 2 bases from J, leaving 11 bases between. Germline CDR1 and CDR2: SEHNR and FQNEAQ (reference sequence). The CDR3 region is CASSLAGGLTYEQYF. As DNA, the CDR3 is TGTGCCAGCAGCTTAGCCGGCGGGCTTACCTACGAGCAGTACTTC.

The rearrangement links TRBV6-5 to TRBJ1-4; 10 nucleotides agree with TRBD1. V gave up 7 bases and J gave up 7 bases; unmatched junction bases: 9. The CDR3 is 15 residues long. CDR1 and CDR2 from the germline V gene are MNHEY and SVGAGI. CDR3 nucleotide sequence: TGTGCCAGCATCACGAACGACAGGGGGCGTGAAAAACTGTTTTTT. Translated: CASITNDRGREKLFF.

The chain links TRBV24-1 to TRBJ1-2; D gene unclear. The germline V gene has CDR1 KGHDR and CDR2 SFDVKD. This CDR3 spans 14 amino acids. V lost 5 bases, J lost 4 bases, and 13 bases lay in between. The CDR3 region is CATSGSKRGYGYTF. The CDR3 nucleotides are TGTGCCACCAGTGGGTCAAAAAGAGGCTATGGCTACACCTTC.

The chain couples TRBV2 to TRBJ1-2; the D is unclear. Germline V gives CDR1 SNHLY, CDR2 FYNNEI. The CDR3 spans 12 residues. V gave up 7 bases and J gave up 8 bases, with 14 bases separating them. CDR3 protein: CASTQAESGYTF. CDR3 bases: TGTGCCAGCACGCAGGCAGAGTCGGGCTACACCTTC.

V and J are TRBV4-2 and TRBJ2-7; TRBD2 matches 11 bases. Trimming took 0 bases from V and 3 from J; bases not matched to a gene: 4. The V gene's germline CDR1 is LGHNA and CDR2 YNFKEQ. The CDR3 loop spans 16 amino acids. CDR3: CASSQDIAGGYYEQYF. The CDR3 DNA reads TGTGCCAGCAGCCAAGATATAGCGGGGGGGTACTACGAGCAGTACTTC.

The chain uses TRBV7-2 and TRBJ2-7, with D possibly being TRBD2 (6 bases). Trimming removed 1 base at V and 0 bases at J, with 10 bases between. This CDR3 contains 15 residues. Germline assignment: CDR1 SGHTA and CDR2 FQGNSA. CDR3 sequence (DNA): TGTGCCAGCAGCTTAGAGCGCGGGACCTCCTACGAGCAGTACTTC. It yields the protein CASSLERGTSYEQYF.

The CDR3 protein is CASTGVNTGELFF. The CDR3, as DNA: TGTGCCAGCACCGGGGTCAACACCGGGGAGCTGTTTTTT. V is TRBV6-5 and J is TRBJ2-2; a possible D gene is TRBD2 (5 bases). The CDR3 extends over 13 amino acids. Trimming took off 7 bases at V and 2 bases at J, with 8 bases between the two ends. The germline V gene has CDR1 MNHEY and CDR2 SVGAGI.

The chain couples TRBV6-5 to TRBJ1-1, with TRBD1 as a possible D gene (6 bases). Germline CDR1 MNHEY, CDR2 SVGAGI. V was trimmed by 6 bases and J by 1 base, leaving 12 bases between them. There are 14 residues in the CDR3. Written as DNA, the CDR3 is TGTGCCAGCAGCTCGGGACATACGAACACTGAAGCTTTCTTT. It encodes CASSSGHTNTEAFF.

The chain recombines TRBV28 with TRBJ1-2; TRBD1 matches at 11 bases. Germline V lookup: CDR1 MDHEN, CDR2 SYDVKM. The CDR3 contains 16 residues. Trimming cost V 7 bases and J 4 bases; bases outside gene matches: 11. The CDR3 loop reads CASTVILGTGGYGYTF. CDR3 DNA: TGTGCCAGCACCGTTATCCTTGGGACAGGGGGCTATGGCTACACCTTC.

This clone was recorded only once. J is TRBJ2-1 and V is TRBV5-5; possibly TRBD1 for D (6 bases). There are 15 residues in the CDR3. The germline gives CDR1 SGHKS, CDR2 YYEKEE (reference sequence). Trimming took 4 bases from V and 8 from J, leaving 19 bases between them. CDR3 region: CASSPLPLQGDEQFF. Written as DNA, the CDR3 is TGTGCCAGCAGCCCACTACCCCTACAGGGTGATGAGCAGTTCTTC. Full variable domain (outside the CDR3, taken from reference TRBV5-5 and TRBJ2-1): DAGVTQSPTHLIKTRGQQVTLRCSPISGHKSVSWYQQVLGQGPQFIFQYYEKEERGRGNFPDRFSARQFPNYSSELNVNALLLGDSALYLCASSPLPLQGDEQFFGPGTRLTVL.

V usage is TRBV9 and J usage is TRBJ2-5; TRBD2 agrees at 8 bases. The CDR3 runs 16 residues. With 3 bases clipped from V and 4 bases from J, the junction kept 11 bases outside the gene matches. Germline assignment: CDR1 SGDLS and CDR2 YYNGEE. The CDR3 reads CASSAVSGGGGETQYF. DNA of the CDR3: TGTGCCAGCAGCGCCGTGAGCGGGGGAGGCGGAGAGACCCAGTACTTC.

CDR3 residues: CASSFRVLAGNQPQHF. In DNA form, the CDR3 reads TGTGCCAGCAGTTTCAGGGTCTTAGCGGGCAATCAGCCCCAGCATTTT. The chain is built from TRBV28 and TRBJ1-5; D is possibly TRBD1 (5 bases). The CDR3 has 16 amino acids. V was pared by 3 bases and J by 2 bases, with 14 bases between. Looked up from germline, CDR1 is MDHEN and CDR2 is SYDVKM. The variable domain in full, with the rest retrieved from reference TRBV28 and TRBJ1-5, is DVKVTQSSRYLVKRTGEKVFLECVQDMDHENMFWYRQDPGLGLRLIYFSYDVKMKEKGDIPEGYSVSREKKERFSLILESASTNQTSMYLCASSFRVLAGNQPQHFGDGTRLSIL.

The genes are TRBV7-8 and TRBJ2-7; 10 positions match TRBD1. J gave up 4 bases and V 4 bases, and 10 bases lay outside the gene matches. Looked up from germline, CDR1 is SGHVS and CDR2 is FQNEAQ. The CDR3 has 16 amino acids. The CDR3 loop is CASSSQAGTGAYEQYF. The CDR3 nucleotides read TGTGCCAGCAGCTCGCAAGCCGGGACAGGGGCGTACGAGCAGTACTTC.

V is TRBV7-2 and J is TRBJ1-4, with D maybe TRBD1 (6 bases). The CDR3 length is 15 residues. Trimming pared 5 bases from V and 8 bases from J, leaving 18 bases between. The germline V gene has CDR1 SGHTA and CDR2 FQGNSA. This CDR3 reads CASSLMGGLAEKLFF. The CDR3 DNA sequence: TGTGCCAGCAGCCTCATGGGGGGGCTGGCGGAAAAACTGTTTTTT.

Note on this clone: A read error may produce the germline difference seen at one junction end. This sequence joins TRBV6-5 and TRBJ2-6, with D unresolved. In germline, CDR1 is MNHEY, CDR2 SVGAGI. The CDR3 has 13 amino acids. The CDR3 reads CASRYSGANVLTF. The CDR3 DNA reads TGTGCCAGCAGGTACTCTGGGGCCAACGTCCTGACTTTC.

This chain joins TRBV10-3 and TRBJ2-3; TRBD2 is a possible D gene (5 bases). The CDR3 spans 13 residues. CDR1 ENHRY and CDR2 SYGVKD come from the germline V gene. Trimming stripped 8 bases from V and 2 bases from J, with 11 bases between. The CDR3, as DNA: TGTGCCATCCAGACTACCCCCACAGATACGCAGTATTTT. Protein: CAIQTTPTDTQYF.

The gene calls are TRBV28 and TRBJ2-5; D uncertain. Germline lookup yields CDR1 MDHEN and CDR2 SYDVKM. CDR3 length: 13 amino acids. V lost 3 bases to trimming and J lost 7 bases, with 12 bases between them. DNA for the CDR3: TGTGCCAGCAGTTTCCTGGCAGGTCCGACCCAGTACTTC. Protein: CASSFLAGPTQYF.

The rearrangement links TRBV11-2 to TRBJ2-1; D is perhaps TRBD2 (6 bases). Germline-derived CDR1 and CDR2 are SGHAT and FQNNGV. V lost 2 bases, J lost 1 base, and 18 bases lay in between. The CDR3 is 18 amino acids. The CDR3 DNA is TGTGCCAGCAGCTTACAAGCGGGCCGGGCAGATTCCTACAATGAGCAGTTCTTC. Its protein is CASSLQAGRADSYNEQFF.

This chain uses TRBV27 with TRBJ1-1, with 10 bases matching TRBD1. Germline V gives CDR1 MNHEY, CDR2 SMNVEV (reference sequence). V lost 5 bases, J lost 0 bases, and 3 bases stayed unmatched. The CDR3 has 15 amino acids. The CDR3 DNA reads as TGTGCCAGCAGTGCGGGACAGGGGATGAACACTGAAGCTTTCTTT. The encoded protein is CASSAGQGMNTEAFF.

For this clone: Other DNA sequences of this sample code for an identical CDR3. The rearrangement uses TRBV7-9 and TRBJ1-2; 8 bases are shared with TRBD1. The ends lost 1 base at V and 4 bases at J; junction bases unmatched: 5. The CDR3 is 15 amino acids. Germline-derived CDR1 and CDR2 are SEHNR and FQNEAQ (reference sequence). This CDR3 is CASSLVGQGVYGYTF. CDR3 DNA: TGTGCCAGCAGCTTAGTCGGACAGGGTGTCTATGGCTACACCTTC.

The count of this clone is one. The CDR3 region is CASSLQGGGYYEQYF. The CDR3, as DNA: TGTGCCAGCAGCCTTCAAGGGGGGGGGTACTACGAGCAGTACTTC. J is TRBJ2-7 and V is TRBV27; TRBD2 might be the D (7 bases). Germline V CDR1 and CDR2: MNHEY, SMNVEV (reference sequence). Trimming cost V 6 bases and J 3 bases, with 18 bases left between them. This CDR3 contains 15 residues.